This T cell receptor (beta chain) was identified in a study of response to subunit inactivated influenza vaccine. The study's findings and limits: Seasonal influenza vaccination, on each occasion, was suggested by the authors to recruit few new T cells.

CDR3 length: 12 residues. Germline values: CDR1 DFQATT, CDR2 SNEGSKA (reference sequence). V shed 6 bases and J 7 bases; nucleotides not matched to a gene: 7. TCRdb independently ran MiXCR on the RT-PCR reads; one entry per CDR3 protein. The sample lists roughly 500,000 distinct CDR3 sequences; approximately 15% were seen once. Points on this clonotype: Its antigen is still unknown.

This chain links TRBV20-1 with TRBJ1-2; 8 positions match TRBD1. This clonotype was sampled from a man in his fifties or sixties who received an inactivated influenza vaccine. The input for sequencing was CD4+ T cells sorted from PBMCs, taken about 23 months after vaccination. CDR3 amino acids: CSAYSGGSGYTF. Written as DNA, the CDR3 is TGCAGTGCCTACTCAGGGGGCAGTGGCTACACCTTC.